This record looks at one TCR beta chain sequence and its context. TCRdb's table, derived via immunoSEQ multiplex PCR, lists solely in-frame clones and lacks some. The top ten clones hold around 29% of a sample with about 86,000 clones, over 80% of them seen once. These data come from a study of blood T cell repertoires in COVID-19. The CDR3 loop spans 17 amino acids. From germline, CDR1 is SGHVS and CDR2 FNYEAQ. V lost 5 bases and J 0 bases, leaving 16 bases between the germline ends. Sequencing was carried out using peripheral blood. The chain is built from TRBV7-6 and TRBJ2-2; either TRBD1 or TRBD2 may supply D (5 bases each). This TCR was sampled from a woman aged 80 or over with active or convalescent COVID-19. The CDR3 region is CASSLGDQEANTGELFF. In DNA, the CDR3 is TGTGCCAGCAGCCTAGGGGATCAGGAGGCGAACACCGGGGAGCTGTTTTTT.